This T cell receptor beta chain was profiled in a study of blood T cells in healthy people across ages. Broader study findings: From one million sequenced T cells, diversity estimates were lower bounds.

This clonotype was found a few times. Antigen unknown. A second roughly 7 to 11 cycle PCR used barcoded and J-beta primers. Sequencing of every sample gave 3 million or more CDR3-containing paired-end reads. TCRdb itself ran the 5' RACE reads through MiXCR, one entry per CDR3 protein. The table includes roughly 1,000,000 distinct CDR3 sequences, around 27% detected once. Trimming took off 2 bases at V and 6 bases at J, with 16 bases between the two ends. CDR3 length equals 15 residues. CDR1 is MNHEY and CDR2 is SVGEGT in the germline V gene. A further study also used this sample, focusing on T cells of mothers and their children. That paper states: It was found that thymic selection shapes TCR recombination output similarly in related and unrelated pairs. Relative to unrelated pairs, biologically related mother-child dyads exhibited marginally greater, non-significant overlap.

The receptor's source is a girl aged 2 to 9 in good health. V and J are TRBV6-2 or TRBV6-3 and TRBJ1-2, with D maybe TRBD1 (6 bases). The material sequenced was blood. The CDR3 is CASSYGLGAEDGYTF. CDR3 sequence (DNA): TGTGCCAGCAGTTACGGTTTGGGGGCAGAAGATGGCTACACCTTC.